Below, 21 T cell receptor beta chains from the same sample are listed, as sequenced in a study of CD8 T cells in Susac syndrome. The RNA, about 0.45 to 1 ug, was put through reverse transcription using random hexamers. In TCRdb, the immunoSEQ multiplex PCR reads were re-called with MiXCR into one record per CDR3 protein. The sample lists about 200,000 distinct CDR3 sequences, 95% occurring once. The sample was CD4+ T cells from PBMCs. The receptors were gathered from a human donor with multiple sclerosis.

This chain joins TRBV27 and TRBJ1-6; unclear D gene. This CDR3 spans 13 amino acids. V lost 6 bases to trimming and J lost 1 base, with 4 bases between them. Per the germline V gene, CDR1 is MNHEY and CDR2 is SMNVEV (reference sequence). Here the CDR3 DNA reads TGTGCCAGCAGGTGGTCCTATAATTCACCCCTCCACTTT. Protein sequence: CASRWSYNSPLHF.

The chain combines TRBV4-1 with TRBJ1-5; 10 nucleotides agree with TRBD1. The V segment lost 1 base and the J segment 3 bases; nucleotides outside the gene matches: 3. Germline CDR1 is MGHRA and CDR2 is YSYEKL. CDR3 length: 16 amino acids. In nucleotides, the CDR3 is TGCGCCAGCAGCCAAGGACAGGGGGCGAACAATCAGCCCCAGCATTTT. This encodes CASSQGQGANNQPQHF.

The chain joins TRBV5-4 to TRBJ2-5, with D perhaps assigned TRBD1 or TRBD2 (7 bases each). There are 16 residues in the CDR3. Germline loops: CDR1 SGHNT, CDR2 YYREEE (reference sequence). The ends were cut back, 0 bases at V and 1 base at J, with 13 bases in the middle. In DNA, the CDR3 is TGTGCCAGCAGCTTGGCCAGCGGGACAGCCCAAGAGACCCAGTACTTC. It translates to CASSLASGTAQETQYF.

The chain joins TRBV29-1 to TRBJ2-7, with D perhaps matching TRBD2 (5 bases). V was shortened by 4 bases and J by 6 bases, with 16 bases between the two germline ends. There are 13 residues in the CDR3. CDR1 and CDR2 (germline): SQVTM, ANQGSEA. CDR3 bases: TGCAGCGTTGTAGAGGGCGGAATGGTCGAGCAGTACTTC. This gives the protein CSVVEGGMVEQYF.

The CDR3 loop is CATSREAYGVSPLHF. The CDR3 nucleotides are TGTGCCACCAGCAGGGAAGCTTATGGGGTTTCACCCCTCCACTTT. V gene TRBV15 combines with J gene TRBJ1-6; D is undetermined. The CDR3 is made up of 15 amino acids. V shed 3 bases and J shed 9 bases, with 15 bases lying between them. CDR1 is LNHNV, CDR2 YYDKDF, per germline (reference sequence).

This sequence joins TRBV10-3 and TRBJ2-7; 10 bases are a match to TRBD1. The CDR3 length is 13 residues. The germline CDR1 and CDR2 sequences are ENHRY and SYGVKD. Trimming took 10 bases from V and 5 from J; bases not matched to a gene: 8. CDR3 DNA sequence: TGTGCCACCCAAGAGACAGGGGGCAACGAGCAGTACTTC. Translated, it gives CATQETGGNEQYF.

The genes are TRBV30 and TRBJ2-1, with unresolved D. The germline V and J ends were trimmed by 1 base and 6 bases, with 7 bases remaining between them. The CDR3 is 12 residues long. Germline assignment: CDR1 GTSNPN and CDR2 SVGIG (reference sequence). CDR3 sequence (DNA): TGTGCCTGGAGTGGGGCCATCAATGAGCAGTTCTTC. This codes for CAWSGAINEQFF.

The rearrangement links TRBV20-1 to TRBJ2-5; no clear D gene. Trimming cost V 3 bases and J 5 bases, with 7 bases left between them. The CDR3 length is 11 residues. Germline-derived CDR1 and CDR2 are DFQATT and SNEGSKA (reference sequence). In nucleotides, the CDR3 is TGCAGTGCTAGTAATCGGGAGACCCAGTACTTC. Its protein product is CSASNRETQYF.

This clonotype appeared a single time. The chain couples TRBV15 to TRBJ2-7; 7 bases agree with TRBD2. Per the germline V gene, CDR1 is LNHNV and CDR2 is YYDKDF (reference sequence). This CDR3 comprises 15 residues. J gave up 0 bases and V 3 bases, and 5 bases lay outside the gene matches. CDR3 loop: CATSRAGVSSYEQYF. The CDR3 DNA is TGTGCCACCAGCAGGGCGGGGGTAAGCTCCTACGAGCAGTACTTC.

This clonotype was seen only once. V gene TRBV30 combines with J gene TRBJ1-2; weak D call: TRBD1 (6 bases). The CDR3 length is 14 residues. V lost 1 base, J lost 5 bases, and 14 bases lay in between. Looked up from germline, CDR1 is GTSNPN and CDR2 is SVGIG (reference sequence). The CDR3 region is CAWSGQAFSYGYTF. Written as DNA, the CDR3 is TGTGCCTGGAGTGGACAGGCCTTCTCGTATGGCTACACCTTC.

This clonotype is a singleton in its sample. The J gene is TRBJ1-5, the V gene TRBV20-1, with TRBD1 identical over 9 bases. The junction had 5 bases not matched to a gene; V was cut back by 0 bases and J by 5 bases. The germline V gene encodes CDR1 DFQATT and CDR2 SNEGSKA (reference sequence). There are 15 residues in the CDR3. The CDR3, as DNA: TGCAGTGCTAGAGACAGGGACAGGGTCTATCAGCCCCAGCATTTT. It codes for CSARDRDRVYQPQHF.

This chain links TRBV30 with TRBJ1-1; perhaps TRBD1 as D (6 bases). CDR1 GTSNPN and CDR2 SVGIG come from the germline V gene (reference sequence). V was clipped by 7 bases and J by 1 base, with 16 bases between them. The CDR3 length is 14 residues. The CDR3 here is CASRADSSNTEAFF. Here the CDR3 DNA reads TGTGCCTCTCGGGCGGACAGTTCGAACACTGAAGCTTTCTTT.

As to this clonotype: Relative to the germline gene, one junction end is altered; a read error may explain this. V is TRBV25-1 and J is TRBJ1-4; D ambiguous. Germline CDR1 and CDR2: MGHDK and SYGVNS. This CDR3 is 14 amino acids long. The CDR3, as DNA: TGTGCCAGCAGTGTCGCAATGGGTAATAAAAAACTGTTTTTT. It codes for CASSVAMGNKKLFF.

The V call is TRBV30, the J call TRBJ1-1; D unresolved. Looked up from germline, CDR1 is GTSNPN and CDR2 is SVGIG (reference sequence). This CDR3 has 13 residues. Trimming shortened V by 3 bases and J by 1 base, and 9 bases separated the two germline ends. The chain's CDR3 is CAWSRLGNTEAFF. The CDR3 DNA reads TGTGCCTGGAGCCGTCTGGGGAACACTGAAGCTTTCTTT.

The chain is built from TRBV12-3 or TRBV12-4 and TRBJ1-2; D unclear. CDR3 length: 13 amino acids. V shed 5 bases and J shed 4 bases, with 11 bases lying between them. The CDR3 loop is CASSPGRGYGYTF. For the CDR3, the DNA is TGTGCCAGCAGTCCCGGACGGGGCTATGGCTACACCTTC.

The V gene is TRBV30, the J gene TRBJ2-2, with D unclear. Germline CDR1 is GTSNPN and CDR2 is SVGIG (reference sequence). CDR3 length: 13 amino acids. V lost 0 bases, J lost 9 bases, and 11 bases lay in between. The CDR3 loop is CAWSVNAARELFF. The CDR3 DNA follows: TGTGCCTGGAGTGTCAACGCGGCGCGGGAGCTGTTTTTT.

The chain carries TRBV30 and TRBJ2-5; D is unresolved. The V end was cut by 7 bases, the J end by 5 bases, with 17 bases between. Germline CDR1 reads GTSNPN; CDR2 reads SVGIG (reference sequence). This CDR3 comprises 13 residues. The CDR3 DNA reads TGTGCCTCGGGTTATGTGCCACCTGAGACCCAGTACTTC. Translated, it gives CASGYVPPETQYF. Based on the CDR3 plus reference TRBV30 and TRBJ2-5, the full variable domain is SQTIHQWPATLVQPVGSPLSLECTVEGTSNPNLYWYRQAAGRGLQLLFYSVGIGQISSEVPQNLSASRPQDRQFILSSKKLLLSDSGFYLCASGYVPPETQYFGPGTRLLVL.

This rearrangement joins TRBV29-1 to TRBJ1-2; D is perhaps TRBD1 (5 bases). The germline CDR1 and CDR2 sequences are SQVTM and ANQGSEA. V lost 1 base and J lost 5, with 8 bases in between. The CDR3 is made up of 12 amino acids. CDR3 in DNA: TGCAGCGTTGAAGCGACAGAGTATGGCTACACCTTC. Residues: CSVEATEYGYTF.

This chain uses TRBV20-1 with TRBJ2-3; D gene unclear. This CDR3 is 11 amino acids long. The V gene's germline CDR1 is DFQATT and CDR2 SNEGSKA (reference sequence). The CDR3 region is CRPVSTDTQYF. CDR3 DNA: TGCAGACCCGTAAGCACAGATACGCAGTATTTT.

The chain links TRBV12-3 or TRBV12-4 to TRBJ1-1; the D is unclear. V was clipped by 7 bases and J by 3 bases, with 15 bases between them. This CDR3 comprises 14 residues. The CDR3 DNA reads as TGTGCCAGCACCTTAAGTGGGGTGTACACTGAAGCTTTCTTT. Translated, it gives CASTLSGVYTEAFF.

The rearrangement uses TRBV21-1 and TRBJ2-3; TRBD1 is the table's D call and was not checked against the DNA. TRBV21-1 is a known pseudogene. The length of the CDR3 is 16 residues. CDR3 nucleotide sequence: TGTGCCAGCAGCCTTGGTGCGCAGGGGGCGACAGATACGCAGTATTTT. As protein: CASSLGAQGATDTQYF.